Below are 20 T cell receptor beta chains sequenced from a single sample in a study of spatial heterogeneity in lung cancer. This sample's time point: sample taken at primary tumor resection. Without sorting, whole RNA was sequenced from tumor, nontumor lung or frozen PBMC. TCRdb ran MiXCR on the 5' RACE reads and lists one entry per CDR3 protein. This table has about 13,000 distinct CDR3 sequences, about 5.6% appearing once. Material: lung tumor tissue, obtained at surgery. Receptor source: a human donor with early-stage non-small cell lung cancer.

Notes on this clonotype: Being one base from a much bigger clone, this may be a read error. With the library built for alpha chains, this beta chain is off target and its frequency is not meaningful. V usage is TRBV20-1 and J usage is TRBJ2-3; TRBD2 agrees at 9 bases. CDR1 DFQATT and CDR2 SNEGSKA come from the germline V gene (reference sequence). CDR3 length equals 15 residues. CDR3: CSTRSLAGRTDTQYF. The CDR3 DNA is TGCAGTACTAGGTCACTAGCGGGCCGCACAGATACGCAGTATTTT.

In this sample, this clonotype turned up a few times. Because the library targeted alpha chains, this beta chain is an off-target read whose size means little. J is TRBJ2-2 and V is TRBV4-3, with 10 bases lining up with TRBD2. Germline loops: CDR1 LGHNA, CDR2 YSLEER. The CDR3 length is 16 residues. Trimming at V came to 3 bases and at J to 3 bases, leaving 4 bases not matched to a gene. The CDR3 nucleotides are TGCGCCAGCAGCCAGGGGGGACTAGCGTACACCGGGGAGCTGTTTTTT. It encodes CASSQGGLAYTGELFF.

This clonotype was recorded many times. The library was built for alpha chains, so this beta chain is an off-target read and its size means little. The CDR3, as DNA: TGTGCCAGCAGCCAAAAGTTACTGAACACTGAAGCTTTCTTT. It encodes CASSQKLLNTEAFF. The chain employs TRBV3-1 and TRBJ1-1; D not resolved. Per the germline V gene, CDR1 is LGHDT and CDR2 is YNNKEL (reference sequence). The CDR3 is 14 residues long. Trimming cost V 2 bases and J 0 bases, with 7 bases left between them. Based on the CDR3 plus reference TRBV3-1 and TRBJ1-1, the full variable domain is DTAVSQTPKYLVTQMGNDKSIKCEQNLGHDTMYWYKQDSKKFLKIMFSYNNKELIINETVPNRFSPKSPDKAHLNLHINSLELGDSAVYFCASSQKLLNTEAFFGQGTRLTVV.

This clonotype was seen repeatedly, ten times or more. This beta chain slipped into a library made for alpha chains as a stray read, so its size is not meaningful. The CDR3 is CASSLRYGNQPQHF. Written as DNA, the CDR3 is TGTGCCAGCAGCTTACGGTATGGCAATCAGCCCCAGCATTTT. The chain employs TRBV7-8 and TRBJ1-5; no reliable D call. V dropped 2 bases and J dropped 2 bases, with 7 bases sitting between them. The CDR3 is 14 amino acids. From germline, CDR1 is SGHVS and CDR2 FQNEAQ.

This clonotype was recorded many times. Little can be read into the size of this beta chain, an off-target read in a library designed for alpha chains. The chain combines TRBV20-1 with TRBJ1-1; D possibly corresponds to TRBD1 (6 bases). This CDR3 has 13 residues. CDR1 and CDR2 from the germline V gene are DFQATT and SNEGSKA (reference sequence). V was trimmed by 0 bases and J by 3 bases, leaving 8 bases between them. CDR3 sequence reads: CSARDHRDTEAFF. The CDR3 DNA reads as TGCAGTGCTAGAGATCACAGGGACACTGAAGCTTTCTTT.

This clonotype was observed many times. This beta chain is an off-target read within a library intended for alpha chains, so its frequency means little. The chain couples TRBV20-1 to TRBJ2-5; 7 bases are a match to TRBD2. The CDR3 extends over 15 amino acids. Germline CDR1 reads DFQATT; CDR2 reads SNEGSKA (reference sequence). The junction had 12 bases not matched to a gene; V was cut back by 4 bases and J by 4 bases. This CDR3 is CSATNPGLRVETQYF. The CDR3 region has the DNA TGCAGTGCTACGAATCCGGGACTAAGGGTAGAGACCCAGTACTTC.

On this clonotype: This beta chain represents an off-target read in a library built for alpha chains; its size is of limited meaning. The chain employs TRBV7-8 and TRBJ2-5, with 9 bases aligning to TRBD2. The CDR3 length is 16 residues. Per the germline V gene, CDR1 is SGHVS and CDR2 is FQNEAQ. With 1 base clipped from V and 0 bases from J, the junction kept 3 bases outside the gene matches. CDR3 amino acids: CASSLDIAGDQETQYF. CDR3 coding DNA: TGTGCCAGCAGCTTAGATATAGCGGGGGACCAAGAGACCCAGTACTTC.

The sample holds many counts of this clonotype. In a library made to pick up alpha chains, this beta chain is a stray read with a size that means little. The chain has TRBV12-3 or TRBV12-4 and TRBJ1-5; D not resolved. This CDR3 contains 13 residues. Trimming took 1 base from V and 7 from J, leaving 8 bases between them. The chain's CDR3 is CASSLEGRQPQHF. The CDR3 DNA is TGTGCCAGCAGTTTAGAAGGGAGGCAGCCCCAGCATTTT.

In this sample, this clonotype turned up many times. As an off-target read in a library built for alpha chains, this beta chain has a frequency of little significance. This sequence joins TRBV12-5 and TRBJ1-2; D gene ambiguous. The CDR3 is 12 residues long. The V gene lost 1 base and the J gene lost 8 bases, with 8 bases spanning the gap. CDR1 is LGHNT and CDR2 is FRNRAP in the germline V gene. In DNA, the CDR3 is TGTGCTAGTGGTTTGGCCGCTGTCGGCTACACCTTC. Translated, it gives CASGLAAVGYTF.

At least ten counts were recorded for this clonotype. This beta chain slipped into a library made for alpha chains as a stray read, so its size is not meaningful. The rearrangement uses TRBV5-1 and TRBJ1-1; D not certain. CDR1 and CDR2 (germline): SGHRS, YFSETQ. There are 13 residues in the CDR3. Trimming pared 3 bases from V and 7 bases from J, leaving 13 bases between. This CDR3 reads CASSSRVDGEAFF. CDR3 in DNA: TGCGCCAGCAGCTCAAGGGTAGACGGTGAAGCTTTCTTT.

The sample holds many counts of this clonotype. This beta chain is a stray read from a library made for alpha chains; its abundance is not meaningful. The rearrangement uses TRBV14 and TRBJ1-2; 7 nucleotides agree with TRBD1. CDR1 and CDR2 from the germline V gene are SGHDN and FVKESK. The CDR3 runs 14 residues. V lost 1 base and J lost 4; bases outside the gene matches: 3. The CDR3 DNA reads TGTGCCAGCAGCCAAGCGGGGACAGTCTATGGCTACACCTTC. Its protein is CASSQAGTVYGYTF.

This clonotype was found many times. Being off target in a library aimed at alpha chains, this beta chain has a size of little meaning. This sequence joins TRBV21-1 and TRBJ2-2; the DNA was not compared with TRBD1, the D call given in the table. TRBV21-1 is annotated as a pseudogene. This CDR3 spans 19 amino acids. CDR3: CASSKSVAGQGRQTGELFF. As DNA, the CDR3 is TGTGCCAGCAGCAAGTCGGTGGCCGGGCAGGGTCGACAAACCGGGGAGCTGTTTTTT.

This clonotype has ten or more counts. Within a library made for alpha chains, this beta chain is off target, and its count is uninformative. The chain couples TRBV9 to TRBJ2-3; D gene uncertain. Germline V gives CDR1 SGDLS, CDR2 YYNGEE. V was pared by 3 bases and J by 0 bases, with 11 bases between. The CDR3 is 15 residues long. CDR3 sequence (DNA): TGTGCCAGCAGCGCGATCGAGCCTAGCACAGATACGCAGTATTTT. Translated, it gives CASSAIEPSTDTQYF.

The sample holds many counts of this clonotype. Because the library targeted alpha chains, this beta chain is an off-target read whose size means little. The V call is TRBV6-5, the J call TRBJ1-1; a possible D gene is TRBD1 (5 bases). From germline, CDR1 is MNHEY and CDR2 SVGAGI. This CDR3 is 11 amino acids long. The V and J ends lost 4 bases and 10 bases respectively, with 10 bases between them. The CDR3 DNA is TGTGCCAGCAGTTCAATGGGGGGAGCTTTCTTT. It codes for CASSSMGGAFF.

This clonotype has a count of ten or more. For a library built for alpha chains, this beta chain is a stray read; little rests on its size. The rearrangement links TRBV20-1 to TRBJ1-5; 7 bases agree with TRBD1. The CDR3 runs 14 residues. Germline V lookup: CDR1 DFQATT, CDR2 SNEGSKA (reference sequence). Unmatched junction bases numbered 6, after V lost 3 bases and J lost 4 bases. The CDR3 loop is CSASSGTENQPQHF. CDR3 nucleotides: TGCAGTGCTAGTTCCGGGACAGAGAATCAGCCCCAGCATTTT.

This clonotype showed up many times. This beta chain lies outside the target of a library built for alpha chains; its clone size means little. V and J are TRBV3-1 and TRBJ2-7; TRBD1 matches at 8 bases. V shed 3 bases and J 2 bases; nucleotides not matched to a gene: 6. The CDR3 runs 15 residues. Germline-derived CDR1 and CDR2 are LGHDT and YNNKEL (reference sequence). The CDR3 loop is CASSHPGTGPYEQYF. CDR3 DNA: TGTGCCAGCAGCCATCCAGGGACAGGCCCCTACGAGCAGTACTTC.

This clonotype has a count of ten or more. A much larger clone is a single base away; this may be a read error. The library was designed around alpha chains, so this beta chain is a stray read whose abundance carries little weight. The chain links TRBV5-1 to TRBJ1-5; D is possibly TRBD1 (6 bases). The germline V gene has CDR1 SGHRS and CDR2 YFSETQ. The CDR3 extends over 15 amino acids. The CDR3 sequence: CTSSLGWDNNQPQHF. The DNA of the CDR3 is TGCACCAGCAGCTTGGGTTGGGACAACAATCAGCCCCAGCATTTT.

Sample share makes this clonotype medium-sized (0.01 to 0.1%). Little can be read into the size of this beta chain, an off-target read in a library designed for alpha chains. The chain joins TRBV18 to TRBJ2-1, with 9 bases matching TRBD1. The germline V gene has CDR1 KGHSH and CDR2 LQKENI. The CDR3 covers 16 residues. Trimming took 3 bases from V and 0 from J; bases not matched to a gene: 3. For the CDR3, the DNA is TGTGCCAGCTCACCCTCGGGACAGGGCTCCTACAATGAGCAGTTCTTC. Translation gives CASSPSGQGSYNEQFF.

Ten or more counts support this clonotype. This beta chain came through as a stray read in a library set up for alpha chains, and its size says little. CDR3 protein: CAGSSGSSYEQYF. CDR3 nucleotides: TGTGCCGGATCCTCTGGCAGCTCCTACGAGCAGTACTTC. This chain connects TRBV6-2 or TRBV6-3 to TRBJ2-7; D uncertain. Looked up from germline, CDR1 is MNHEY and CDR2 is SVGEGT. This CDR3 has 13 residues. Between the trimmed V and J ends, which lost 11 bases and 0 bases, there was a span of 14 bases.

This clonotype was found many times. Because the library targeted alpha chains, this beta chain is an off-target read whose size means little. The chain joins TRBV20-1 to TRBJ1-6; D uncertain. Germline CDR1 and CDR2: DFQATT and SNEGSKA (reference sequence). V was clipped by 3 bases and J by 7 bases, with 13 bases between them. This CDR3 contains 14 residues. The CDR3 DNA follows: TGCAGTGCTAGGGACCTAGGTACCAATTCACCCCTCCACTTT. Protein sequence: CSARDLGTNSPLHF.